This T cell receptor beta chain was sequenced in a study of blood T cells in healthy people across ages. Study-level findings and limits: Long-lived donors carried more naive CD4+ cells and greater diversity than aged donors.

Alongside a J-beta primer mix, a sample-barcoded 5' primer served in a second PCR lasting roughly 7 to 11 cycles. TCRdb reanalysed the 5' RACE reads using MiXCR and keeps one entry per CDR3 protein. The table has roughly 650,000 distinct CDR3 sequences, about 34% seen once. CDR3 size: 16 residues. Germline values: CDR1 MNHEY, CDR2 SVGEGT. A note on this clonotype: Its specificity is not known.

This chain connects TRBV6-2 or TRBV6-3 to TRBJ2-5; 9 bases align to TRBD1. The DNA matches TRBJ2-7 better at its end, which makes the J call doubtful. The origin of this receptor is an elderly woman in good health. The sequenced sample consisted of blood. CDR3 nucleotide sequence: TGTGCCAGCAGCGTAGTCTGGGACAGGGACTGTAACGAGCAGTACTTC. Translation gives CASSVVWDRDCNEQYF.